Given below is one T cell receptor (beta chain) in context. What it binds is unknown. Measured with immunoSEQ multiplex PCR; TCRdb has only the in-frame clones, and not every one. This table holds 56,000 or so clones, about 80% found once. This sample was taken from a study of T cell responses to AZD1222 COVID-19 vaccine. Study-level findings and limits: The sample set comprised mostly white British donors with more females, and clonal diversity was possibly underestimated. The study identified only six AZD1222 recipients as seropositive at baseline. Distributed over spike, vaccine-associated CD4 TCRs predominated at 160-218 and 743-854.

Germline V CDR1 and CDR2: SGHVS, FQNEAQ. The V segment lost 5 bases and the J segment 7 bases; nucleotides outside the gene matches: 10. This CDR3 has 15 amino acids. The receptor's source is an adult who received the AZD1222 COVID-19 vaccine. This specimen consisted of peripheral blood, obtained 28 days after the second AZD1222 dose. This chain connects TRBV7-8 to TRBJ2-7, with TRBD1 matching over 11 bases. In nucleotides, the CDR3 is TGTGCCAGCAGCCCTCCGGGACAGGGGGTTTATGAGCAGTACTTC. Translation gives CASSPPGQGVYEQYF.